This TCR beta chain was retrieved from a study of shared clonotypes between healthy human individuals. The germline V gene has CDR1 ENHRY and CDR2 SYGVKD. Trimming took 3 bases from V and 7 from J, leaving 13 bases between them. This CDR3 comprises 15 residues. It was CD45RO-negative cells, positively selected for CCR7, that made up naive CD8 cells, with terminally differentiated effector memory CD45RA+ cells excluded. Only in-frame clones appear in the TCRdb table, and some are missing; sequencing was by immunoSEQ multiplex PCR. The table shows around 2,000,000 clones, with approximately 94% occurring only once.

This clonotype was sampled from a man in his late teens or twenties in good health. This chain connects TRBV10-3 to TRBJ1-6; no reliable D call. Source material: naive CD8+ T cells sorted from blood. As DNA, the CDR3 is TGTGCCATCAGTGAACGACCCGGTGTGAATTCACCCCTCCACTTT. This translates into CAISERPGVNSPLHF.